The next 7 T cell receptor beta chains were all read from a single sample in a study of radiotherapy plus CTLA-4 blockade in lung cancer (dated by TCRdb to the late 2010s). Library construction relied on the immunoSEQ multiplex PCR assay. Sourced from immuneACCESS, this table was stored by TCRdb with only in-frame sequences that have V and J called. A share of the clones is absent; for the studies checked, an unresolved V gene accounts for under half, and the remainder has no known explanation. The sample includes roughly 50,000 clones, with roughly 88% observed a single time. Around 7.6% of the sample belongs to the ten largest clones. The sample here was peripheral blood, taken from a patient treated with radiotherapy plus ipilimumab. Receptors were obtained from a human donor with non-small cell lung cancer whose response to radiotherapy plus ipilimumab could not be evaluated.

CDR3 DNA sequence: TGTGCCAGCAGCTCAGACAGGGGGCCTAAGAACACTGAAGCTTTCTTT. This translates into CASSSDRGPKNTEAFF. The J gene is TRBJ1-1, the V gene TRBV7-9, with 10 bases identical to TRBD1. CDR1 is SEHNR, CDR2 FQNEAQ, per germline (reference sequence). This CDR3 comprises 16 residues. With V trimmed by 4 bases and J by 1 base, 6 bases remained unmatched.

As concerns this clone: Different DNA sequences within this sample yield the same CDR3. The chain recombines TRBV6-6 with TRBJ2-4; TRBD1 agrees at 9 bases. J gave up 8 bases and V 6 bases, and 11 bases lay outside the gene matches. Germline V gene sequence: CDR1 MNHNY, CDR2 SVGAGI (reference sequence). CDR3 length: 15 amino acids. CDR3 DNA: TGTGCCAGCAGCCGGGATGGGACAGGGAGGGACATTCAGTACTTC. This gives the protein CASSRDGTGRDIQYF.

The chain couples TRBV7-2 to TRBJ1-1; no clear D. There are 13 residues in the CDR3. Trimming removed 2 bases from V and 1 base from J, with 5 bases in between. The V gene's germline CDR1 is SGHTA and CDR2 FQGNSA. In DNA form, the CDR3 reads TGTGCCAGCAGCTTATCAGGGAACACTGAAGCTTTCTTT. It is translated as CASSLSGNTEAFF.

For the CDR3, the DNA is TGTGCCAGCAGCTTAGTGTCGTCGGGGACAGGGGGCCACTATGGCTACACCTTC. Its protein product is CASSLVSSGTGGHYGYTF. The V call is TRBV7-2, the J call TRBJ1-2; TRBD1 aligns across 12 bases. Germline V gene lookup returns CDR1 SGHTA and CDR2 FQGNSA. The CDR3 has 18 residues. V lost 1 base and J lost 3; bases outside the gene matches: 9. Variable domain in full (rest from reference TRBV7-2 and TRBJ1-2): GAGVSQSPSNKVTEKGKDVELRCDPISGHTALYWYRQSLGQGLEFLIYFQGNSAPDKSGLPSDRFSAERTGGSVSTLTIQRTQQEDSAVYLCASSLVSSGTGGHYGYTFGSGTRLTVV.

The chain has TRBV19 and TRBJ2-1; the D is unclear. V was cut by 5 bases and J by 0 bases, with 17 bases left in between. Germline V gene sequence: CDR1 LNHDA, CDR2 SQIVND (reference sequence). The CDR3 covers 17 residues. This CDR3 is CASSGFAAYRSYNEQFF. In nucleotides, the CDR3 is TGTGCCAGTAGTGGTTTCGCGGCGTACCGCTCCTACAATGAGCAGTTCTTC.

This clone has a handful of counts. The chain is built from TRBV4-3 and TRBJ2-4, with 13 bases that match TRBD2. Germline V gene sequence: CDR1 LGHNA, CDR2 YSLEER. Trimming took 1 base from V and 8 from J; bases not matched to a gene: 5. There are 16 residues in the CDR3. CDR3: CASSQGTSGRGDIQYF. CDR3 bases: TGCGCCAGCAGCCAAGGGACTAGCGGGAGAGGGGACATTCAGTACTTC.

The chain links TRBV5-1 to TRBJ1-2, with TRBD1 matching over 9 bases. Trimming took 4 bases from V and 4 from J; bases not matched to a gene: 8. The CDR3 extends over 15 amino acids. The V gene's germline CDR1 is SGHRS and CDR2 YFSETQ. CDR3 sequence: CASSAGTGTTYGYTF. As DNA, the CDR3 is TGCGCCAGCAGCGCCGGGACAGGGACCACCTATGGCTACACCTTC.